The 22 T cell receptor beta chains below were found in one sample sequenced in a study of T cell responses to AZD1222 COVID-19 vaccine. The table came from immunoSEQ multiplex PCR; TCRdb's copy has only in-frame clones and leaves some out. The profile shows about 130,000 clones, approximately 92% of them singletons. Sample: peripheral blood, taken 28 days after the second AZD1222 dose. The receptors stem from an adult who received the AZD1222 COVID-19 vaccine.

The chain carries TRBV11-3 and TRBJ2-7, with D unclear. Germline lookup yields CDR1 SGHNT and CDR2 YENEEA. V lost 2 bases and J lost 5, with 7 bases in between. The CDR3 totals 12 residues. CDR3 in DNA: TGTGCCAGCAGCTTAATCAGCCACGAGCAGTACTTC. Amino acids: CASSLISHEQYF.

The chain uses TRBV29-1 and TRBJ2-1; D is undetermined. The CDR3 is 12 amino acids. Trimming shortened V by 4 bases and J by 9 bases, and 13 bases separated the two germline ends. The germline gives CDR1 SQVTM, CDR2 ANQGSEA. The CDR3 DNA reads TGCAGCGTTGGGCCAGCAACCCCTGAGCAGTTCTTC. Amino acid sequence: CSVGPATPEQFF.

V and J are TRBV7-9 and TRBJ1-2, with D unclear. Trimming took 0 bases from V and 6 from J, leaving 14 bases between them. This CDR3 spans 15 amino acids. The germline CDR1 and CDR2 sequences are SEHNR and FQNEAQ (reference sequence). The CDR3 coding sequence is TGTGCCAGCAGCTTAGCGGCCAGAACACGGGATGGCTACACCTTC. Its translation: CASSLAARTRDGYTF.

V gene TRBV9 combines with J gene TRBJ1-2; D remains unclear. Trimming took off 2 bases at V and 4 bases at J, with 9 bases between the two ends. CDR3 size: 13 residues. Germline CDR1 and CDR2: SGDLS and YYNGEE. The CDR3 DNA follows: TGTGCCAGCAGCGTCTTGAGCAGCTATGGCTACACCTTC. It codes for CASSVLSSYGYTF.

The chain recombines TRBV4-2 with TRBJ2-1, with 8 bases fitting TRBD1. Per the germline V gene, CDR1 is LGHNA and CDR2 is YNFKEQ. The CDR3 spans 15 residues. V dropped 4 bases and J dropped 5; count of bases not matched to a gene: 7. The CDR3 here is CASSRPTGVHNEQFF. DNA of the CDR3: TGTGCCAGCAGCCGACCGACAGGGGTGCACAATGAGCAGTTCTTC.

The chain combines TRBV10-3 with TRBJ1-1, with 9 bases lining up with TRBD1. Per germline, CDR1 ENHRY and CDR2 SYGVKD. This CDR3 region has 14 residues. The ends lost 11 bases at V and 5 bases at J; junction bases unmatched: 12. The CDR3 sequence is CAAGRDREVTEAFF. DNA for the CDR3: TGTGCCGCAGGCCGGGACAGGGAGGTGACTGAAGCTTTCTTT.

DNA for the CDR3: TGTGCCAGCAGTTACCCGGGGGCCTCTTCTTACAATGAGCAGTTCTTC. Amino acid sequence: CASSYPGASSYNEQFF. This chain connects TRBV6-2 or TRBV6-3 to TRBJ2-1; perhaps D is TRBD1 or TRBD2 (6 bases each). The germline V gene has CDR1 MNHEY and CDR2 SVGEGT. V was trimmed by 2 bases and J by 4 bases, leaving 15 bases between them. CDR3 length equals 16 residues.

V and J are TRBV5-1 and TRBJ1-4; possible D gene TRBD1, 5 bases. From germline, CDR1 is SGHRS and CDR2 YFSETQ. The CDR3 is made up of 16 amino acids. Between the trimmed V and J ends, which lost 0 bases and 6 bases, there was a span of 15 bases. DNA of the CDR3: TGCGCCAGCAGCTTGGATCCCCAGGGTCTGGATGAAAAACTGTTTTTT. This codes for CASSLDPQGLDEKLFF.

This chain connects TRBV5-1 to TRBJ1-4, with TRBD1 matching over 8 bases. CDR1 is SGHRS, CDR2 YFSETQ, per germline. The CDR3 totals 16 residues. Trimming took 4 bases from V and 0 from J; bases not matched to a gene: 5. The CDR3 reads CASSVDRGATNEKLFF. The CDR3 DNA is TGCGCCAGCAGCGTCGACAGGGGTGCAACTAATGAAAAACTGTTTTTT.

The gene calls are TRBV20-1 and TRBJ1-2; 7 bases map to TRBD1. The V segment lost 5 bases and the J segment 8 bases; nucleotides outside the gene matches: 5. Per germline, CDR1 DFQATT and CDR2 SNEGSKA (reference sequence). CDR3 length: 11 amino acids. The CDR3 DNA follows: TGCAGTGCTCAGACAGGGACCGGCTACACCTTC. Its protein is CSAQTGTGYTF.

The chain joins TRBV28 to TRBJ1-3, with D possibly TRBD1 on 5 matching bases. Trimming cost V 2 bases and J 4 bases, with 9 bases left between them. The CDR3 length is 14 residues. Looked up from germline, CDR1 is MDHEN and CDR2 is SYDVKM. CDR3 loop: CASSLGGAGNTIYF. The DNA for the CDR3 is TGTGCCAGCAGTTTAGGAGGGGCGGGAAACACCATATATTTT.

This sequence joins TRBV25-1 and TRBJ1-2; TRBD1 might be the D (5 bases). V shed 4 bases and J shed 13 bases, with 13 bases lying between them. In germline, CDR1 is MGHDK, CDR2 SYGVNS. This CDR3 has 11 residues. CDR3 sequence (DNA): TGTGCCAGCAGTGGCTGGGGCCCCAGCACCTTC. The encoded protein is CASSGWGPSTF.

Only one count was recorded for this clone. This chain links TRBV2 with TRBJ2-3; TRBD2 aligns across 11 bases. There are 15 residues in the CDR3. Trimming took 5 bases from V and 5 from J; bases not matched to a gene: 6. The germline V gene has CDR1 SNHLY and CDR2 FYNNEI. The CDR3 bases are TGTGCCAGCAGTTGGACTAGCGGGCTTGGAGATACGCAGTATTTT. Protein sequence: CASSWTSGLGDTQYF.

This chain uses TRBV19 with TRBJ2-7, with D perhaps matching TRBD1 or TRBD2 (7 bases each). The CDR3 sequence is 14 residues long. The germline V gene encodes CDR1 LNHDA and CDR2 SQIVND (reference sequence). Trimming pared 6 bases from V and 4 bases from J, leaving 16 bases between. The CDR3 spells CASSRDREGYEQYF. CDR3 sequence (DNA): TGTGCCAGTAGCCGCGACAGGGAGGGGTACGAGCAGTACTTC. Using reference TRBV19 and TRBJ2-7 for the parts outside the CDR3, the full variable domain is DGGITQSPKYLFRKEGQNVTLSCEQNLNHDAMYWYRQDPGQGLRLIYYSQIVNDFQKGDIAEGYSVSREKKESFPLTVTSAQKNPTAFYLCASSRDREGYEQYFGPGTRLTVT.

V is TRBV6-5 and J is TRBJ1-1; D not resolved. Trimming took off 6 bases at V and 4 bases at J, with 15 bases between the two ends. Germline CDR1 reads MNHEY; CDR2 reads SVGAGI. The CDR3 spans 14 residues. The CDR3 loop reads CASRLSPALTEAFF. The CDR3 coding sequence is TGTGCCAGCAGACTTAGTCCGGCCCTCACTGAAGCTTTCTTT.

The chain links TRBV27 to TRBJ1-1; the match to TRBD1 covers 10 bases. Germline values: CDR1 MNHEY, CDR2 SMNVEV (reference sequence). After removal of 2 bases from V and 4 bases from J, the junction contained 19 bases not matched to a gene. The CDR3 length is 20 residues. CDR3 amino acids: CASSLHFLGQGTTRGTEAFF. The CDR3 DNA follows: TGTGCCAGCAGTTTACACTTTTTGGGACAGGGGACTACTCGGGGCACTGAAGCTTTCTTT.

The chain links TRBV7-3 to TRBJ2-1; D is undetermined. The CDR3 consists of 14 residues. The V and J ends lost 6 bases and 5 bases respectively, with 14 bases between them. From germline, CDR1 is SGHTA and CDR2 FQGTGA. CDR3 sequence: CASRSAGQNNEQFF. DNA of the CDR3: TGTGCCAGCAGATCAGCAGGCCAGAACAATGAGCAGTTCTTC.

This rearrangement joins TRBV6-5 to TRBJ1-5; D call uncertain. The CDR3 has 13 residues. Trimming stripped 11 bases from V and 4 bases from J, with 15 bases between. Germline V lookup: CDR1 MNHEY, CDR2 SVGAGI. Here the CDR3 reads CAAGLEGNQPQHF. DNA of the CDR3: TGTGCCGCAGGACTTGAGGGAAATCAGCCCCAGCATTTT.

The rearrangement uses TRBV1 and TRBJ2-1. TRBV1 is recorded as a pseudogene. This CDR3 contains 18 residues. In DNA, the CDR3 is TGCACCAGCAGCCAAGGGGGCCTGGCGGGCCGGTCCTACAATGAGCAGTTCTTC. This codes for CTSSQGGLAGRSYNEQFF.

The CDR3 DNA reads as TGTGCCAGCAGCCAGGGACAGGGGAACCTCGAGCAGTACTTC. It encodes CASSQGQGNLEQYF. The chain recombines TRBV7-9 with TRBJ2-7; 10 bases are a match to TRBD1. Trimming at V came to 5 bases and at J to 6 bases, leaving 7 bases not matched to a gene. This CDR3 is 14 amino acids long. Germline V gene lookup returns CDR1 SEHNR and CDR2 FQNEAQ (reference sequence).

CDR3 in amino acids: CASSLDGLDTQYF. CDR3 DNA: TGTGCCAGCAGCTTAGACGGACTAGATACGCAGTATTTT. The chain uses TRBV11-3 and TRBJ2-3; D might be TRBD2 (5 bases). Looked up from germline, CDR1 is SGHNT and CDR2 is YENEEA. Trimming took 0 bases from V and 5 from J, leaving 6 bases between them. This CDR3 region has 13 residues. Using reference TRBV11-3 and TRBJ2-3 for the parts outside the CDR3, the full variable domain is EAGVVQSPRYKIIEKKQPVAFWCNPISGHNTLYWYLQNLGQGPELLIRYENEEAVDDSQLPKDRFSAERLKGVDSTLKIQPAELGDSAVYLCASSLDGLDTQYFGPGTRLTVL.

The chain uses TRBV10-1 and TRBJ2-7; D gene ambiguous. Germline V gene lookup returns CDR1 WNHNN and CDR2 SYGVQD (reference sequence). The CDR3 is 14 amino acids. Trimming took off 2 bases at V and 3 bases at J, with 11 bases between the two ends. As DNA, the CDR3 is TGCGCCAGCAGTGAGCTCGACTGCAACTACGAGCAGTACTTC. Its protein is CASSELDCNYEQYF.